This T cell receptor (beta chain) was found in a study of T cell responses to AZD1222 COVID-19 vaccine. Study-wide findings and caveats: Females made up more of the donors, who were largely white British, and clonal diversity may have come out too low. Elevations in Spike-specific TCR breadth and depth followed administration of two AZD1222 doses.

V was trimmed by 2 bases and J by 0 bases, leaving 8 bases between them. CDR3 length: 15 residues. The germline gives CDR1 MNHNS, CDR2 SASEGT. Only in-frame clones appear in the TCRdb table, and some are missing; sequencing was by immunoSEQ multiplex PCR. The sample carries some 190,000 clones, about nine tenths recorded once. As regards this clone: Its antigen remains unknown.

It was second doses at about 4 or about 12 weeks that were pooled. This sequence originates from an adult who received the AZD1222 COVID-19 vaccine. This rearrangement joins TRBV6-1 to TRBJ1-5; unclear D gene. This sample comprised peripheral blood, obtained 28 days after the second AZD1222 dose. CDR3 nucleotide sequence: TGTGCCAGCAGTGAAAGACCTATTAGCAATCAGCCCCAGCATTTT. Residues: CASSERPISNQPQHF.